The entry below gives a single T cell receptor beta chain sequence along with its context. CDR1 is SNHLY and CDR2 is FYNNEI in the germline V gene. The CDR3 consists of 14 residues. After removal of 5 bases from V and 6 bases from J, the junction contained 7 bases not matched to a gene. This sample was taken from a study of T cell changes during pregnancy in multiple sclerosis. Method: immunoSEQ multiplex PCR; TCRdb's copy keeps in-frame clones and lacks some. The sample includes around 88,000 clones, about 91% of them seen just once. This sample comprised peripheral blood, obtained after pregnancy. The clonotype was recovered from a female donor in good health, enrolled as a control in a pregnancy study. The chain uses TRBV2 and TRBJ1-5; 7 nucleotides agree with TRBD1. The CDR3 loop reads CASSPRQGSQPQHF. The DNA of the CDR3 is TGTGCCAGCAGTCCTAGACAGGGTAGTCAGCCCCAGCATTTT.